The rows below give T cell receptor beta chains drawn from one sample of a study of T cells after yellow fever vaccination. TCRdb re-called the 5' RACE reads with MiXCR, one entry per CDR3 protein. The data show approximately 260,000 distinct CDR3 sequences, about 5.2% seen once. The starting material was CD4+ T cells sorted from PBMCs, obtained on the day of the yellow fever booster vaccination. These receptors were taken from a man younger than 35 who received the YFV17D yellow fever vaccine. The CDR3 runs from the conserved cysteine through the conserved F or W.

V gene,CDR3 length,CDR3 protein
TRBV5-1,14,CASSSDRPNTEAFF
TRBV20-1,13,CSAMGHQYNEQFF
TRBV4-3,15,CASSQVAAGANVLTF
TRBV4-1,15,CASSHGIASNEKLFF
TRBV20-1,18,CSALGLAGGGRLPDTQYF
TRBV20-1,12,CSARVGVDIQYF
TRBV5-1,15,CASSSGGARTDTQYF
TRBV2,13,CASSDSGAGELFF
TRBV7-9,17,CASSLRPRLQGIEKLFF
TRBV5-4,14,CASSRDRQPEKLFF
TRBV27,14,CASSLRAVSYEQYF
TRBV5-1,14,CASSFTSPNTEAFF
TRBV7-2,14,CASSLTFGGDTQYF
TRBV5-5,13,CASSLGGQVTQYF
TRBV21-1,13,CASSKLFGGTQYF
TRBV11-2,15,CASSLLRGNGSPLHF
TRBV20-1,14,CSAPPGHTQETQYF
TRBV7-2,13,CASSRTGFEKLFF
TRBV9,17,CASSVESRSSYNSPLHF
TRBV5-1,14,CASSLAWVNTEAFF
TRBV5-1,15,CASSPSRQAKETQYF
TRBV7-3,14,CASSLFPENTEAFF